These 19 T cell receptor beta chains came from one sample sequenced in a study of T cell responses to AZD1222 COVID-19 vaccine. Only in-frame clones appear in the TCRdb table, and some are missing; sequencing was by immunoSEQ multiplex PCR. The sample lists some 180,000 clones, roughly 87% occurring once. Sequenced material: peripheral blood, taken 28 days after the second AZD1222 dose. The receptors originated from an adult who received the AZD1222 COVID-19 vaccine.

The chain recombines TRBV6-2 or TRBV6-3 with TRBJ2-7; 13 positions match TRBD2. Germline CDR1 and CDR2: MNHEY and SVGEGT. The J segment lost 2 bases and the V segment lost 6 bases, leaving 19 bases of the junction unmatched. This CDR3 region has 20 residues. The CDR3: CASSPDFHLTSGGLPYEQYF. CDR3 bases: TGTGCCAGCAGCCCTGACTTCCACCTGACTAGCGGGGGGCTTCCCTACGAGCAGTACTTC.

The chain links TRBV11-3 to TRBJ2-1, with 12 bases matching TRBD1. Per germline, CDR1 SGHNT and CDR2 YENEEA. Losses at the gene ends were 5 bases for V and 2 bases for J; bases not matched to a gene: 7. The CDR3 covers 17 residues. The CDR3 DNA is TGTGCCAGCAGCGAACGCGGGACAGGGGGCGCCTACAATGAGCAGTTCTTC. Translating gives CASSERGTGGAYNEQFF.

This clone has a handful of counts. The gene calls are TRBV7-7 and TRBJ2-5, with 7 nucleotides matching TRBD2. The V gene end was trimmed by 1 base and the J gene end by 1 base; junction bases not matched to a gene: 0. Germline V gives CDR1 SSHAT, CDR2 FNYEAQ (reference sequence). The CDR3 consists of 14 residues. The CDR3: CASSLGTSQETQYF. The CDR3 DNA sequence: TGTGCCAGCAGCTTAGGGACTAGCCAAGAGACCCAGTACTTC.

The chain employs TRBV15 and TRBJ1-3; D may be TRBD1 (6 bases). The CDR3 extends over 15 amino acids. Germline V lookup: CDR1 LNHNV, CDR2 YYDKDF (reference sequence). The germline V and J ends were trimmed by 3 bases and 2 bases, with 11 bases remaining between them. The CDR3 reads CATSRGRTAGNTIYF. CDR3 in DNA: TGTGCCACCAGCAGGGGCCGGACAGCTGGAAACACCATATATTTT.

This clone was counted a single time. The chain couples TRBV14 to TRBJ2-7; D not resolved. The length of the CDR3 is 11 residues. V lost 5 bases to trimming and J lost 3 bases, with 5 bases between them. CDR1 is SGHDN and CDR2 is FVKESK in the germline V gene. In DNA form, the CDR3 reads TGTGCCAGCAGCAATTTCTACGAGCAGTACTTC. It specifies CASSNFYEQYF.

The chain recombines TRBV6-5 with TRBJ2-7; 9 nucleotides agree with TRBD1. Looked up from germline, CDR1 is MNHEY and CDR2 is SVGAGI. The ends lost 6 bases at V and 0 bases at J; junction bases unmatched: 6. The CDR3 is made up of 15 amino acids. The DNA of the CDR3 is TGTGCCAGCAGGGGACAGGGCTCGAGCTCCTACGAGCAGTACTTC. Its protein product is CASRGQGSSSYEQYF.

V usage is TRBV6-2 or TRBV6-3 and J usage is TRBJ1-1; weak D call: TRBD1 (5 bases). This CDR3 region has 13 residues. The V end was cut by 5 bases, the J end by 6 bases, with 13 bases between. The germline V gene has CDR1 MNHEY and CDR2 SVGEGT. The CDR3 DNA reads TGTGCCAGCAGTCCAGAGCGGGGGGCTGAAGCTTTCTTT. Its protein is CASSPERGAEAFF.

The chain carries TRBV7-9 and TRBJ2-3; D might be TRBD1 or TRBD2, each matching 6 bases. V was trimmed by 5 bases and J by 2 bases, leaving 14 bases between them. CDR3 length: 15 amino acids. Looked up from germline, CDR1 is SEHNR and CDR2 is FQNEAQ (reference sequence). DNA of the CDR3: TGTGCCAGCAGCCAAGGGGGGAGCCTCACAGATACGCAGTATTTT. Translating gives CASSQGGSLTDTQYF.

The V and J genes are TRBV12-5 and TRBJ1-6; D remains unclear. Germline assignment: CDR1 LGHNT and CDR2 FRNRAP. CDR3 length: 13 amino acids. V lost 5 bases and J 13 bases, leaving 15 bases between the germline ends. CDR3 DNA: TGTGCTAGTGGTCCGGACTCCATAGGTCCCCTCCACTTT. As protein: CASGPDSIGPLHF.

This clone came up a few times. The chain is built from TRBV27 and TRBJ2-1, with a possible D match to TRBD2 (5 bases). V lost 2 bases, J lost 7 bases, and 6 bases lay in between. Per germline, CDR1 MNHEY and CDR2 SMNVEV (reference sequence). The CDR3 consists of 12 residues. CDR3 loop: CASSLRENEQFF. The CDR3, as DNA: TGTGCCAGCAGTTTAAGGGAGAATGAGCAGTTCTTC.

This clone was seen once. V and J are TRBV18 and TRBJ2-7; possible D gene TRBD2, 5 bases. The CDR3 is 13 residues long. Trimming stripped 6 bases from V and 7 bases from J, with 16 bases between. Germline V gene sequence: CDR1 KGHSH, CDR2 LQKENI. CDR3 nucleotides: TGTGCCAGCTCGCCCGGGAAGCCAGAAGAGCAGTACTTC. It encodes CASSPGKPEEQYF.

This chain connects TRBV6-6 to TRBJ2-2; 11 nucleotides match TRBD2. V was clipped by 2 bases and J by 6 bases; unmatched bases: 5. Germline lookup yields CDR1 MNHNY and CDR2 SVGAGI (reference sequence). The CDR3 is made up of 16 amino acids. The CDR3 reads CASSYPTSGGPGELFF. In nucleotides, the CDR3 is TGTGCCAGCAGTTACCCCACTAGCGGGGGCCCCGGGGAGCTGTTTTTT.

The chain links TRBV4-1 to TRBJ2-5; 9 nucleotides agree with TRBD1. CDR1 is MGHRA, CDR2 YSYEKL, per germline. After removal of 3 bases from V and 5 bases from J, the junction contained 7 bases not matched to a gene. This CDR3 region has 15 residues. CDR3 region: CASSQGQGAGETQYF. The CDR3 region has the DNA TGCGCCAGCAGCCAGGGACAGGGAGCGGGCGAGACCCAGTACTTC.

The gene calls are TRBV5-1 and TRBJ1-2; the match to TRBD1 covers 10 bases. This CDR3 region has 13 residues. Per germline, CDR1 SGHRS and CDR2 YFSETQ. V gave up 4 bases and J gave up 8 bases; unmatched junction bases: 5. Written as DNA, the CDR3 is TGCGCCAGCAGCCCCGGGACAGGGGTCGGCTACACCTTC. It is translated as CASSPGTGVGYTF.

The J gene is TRBJ2-1, the V gene TRBV9; no definite D call. Trimming pared 0 bases from V and 2 bases from J, leaving 6 bases between. The germline V gene encodes CDR1 SGDLS and CDR2 YYNGEE. This CDR3 spans 14 amino acids. In DNA form, the CDR3 reads TGTGCCAGCAGCGTAGTAAGCACCTACAATGAGCAGTTCTTC. Amino acid sequence: CASSVVSTYNEQFF.

CDR3 sequence reads: CASSSGTRSSWGSYNEQFF. The CDR3 DNA reads TGTGCCAGCAGTTCCGGGACCAGGTCTTCGTGGGGCTCCTACAATGAGCAGTTCTTC. The chain combines TRBV5-4 with TRBJ2-1, with D possibly called TRBD1 or TRBD2 (5 bases each). The CDR3 is made up of 19 amino acids. The germline CDR1 and CDR2 sequences are SGHNT and YYREEE (reference sequence). The V and J ends lost 5 bases and 0 bases respectively, with 24 bases between them.

This chain links TRBV4-3 with TRBJ2-7, with D perhaps matching TRBD1 (6 bases). The V gene's germline CDR1 is LGHNA and CDR2 YSLEER. Trimming removed 0 bases from V and 2 bases from J, with 11 bases in between. There are 15 residues in the CDR3. Here the CDR3 reads CASSQDPRTAYEQYF. The CDR3 coding sequence is TGCGCCAGCAGCCAAGATCCCCGGACAGCCTACGAGCAGTACTTC.

V is TRBV2 and J is TRBJ1-1; 7 bases are a match to TRBD1. Germline CDR1 and CDR2: SNHLY and FYNNEI. V dropped 4 bases and J dropped 9; count of bases not matched to a gene: 8. The CDR3 has 13 residues. The CDR3 loop is CASSGLDREQAFF. CDR3 coding DNA: TGTGCCAGCAGTGGGCTCGACAGGGAGCAAGCTTTCTTT.

This chain links TRBV6-1 with TRBJ2-1, with 8 bases identical to TRBD1. Per the germline V gene, CDR1 is MNHNS and CDR2 is SASEGT. V shed 3 bases, J shed 1 base, and the junction held 2 bases outside the gene matches. The CDR3 runs to 15 residues. Here the CDR3 DNA reads TGTGCCAGCAGTGACCGGGACAGGTCCTACAATGAGCAGTTCTTC. Protein sequence: CASSDRDRSYNEQFF.